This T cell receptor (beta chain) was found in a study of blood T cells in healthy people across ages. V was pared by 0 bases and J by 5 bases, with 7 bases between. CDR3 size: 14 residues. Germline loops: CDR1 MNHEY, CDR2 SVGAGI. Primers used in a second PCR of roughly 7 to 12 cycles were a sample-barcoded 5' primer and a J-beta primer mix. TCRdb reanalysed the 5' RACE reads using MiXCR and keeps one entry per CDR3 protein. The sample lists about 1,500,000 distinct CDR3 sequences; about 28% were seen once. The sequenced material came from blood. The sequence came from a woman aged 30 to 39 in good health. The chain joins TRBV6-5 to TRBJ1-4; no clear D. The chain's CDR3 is CASSYSSQNEKLFF. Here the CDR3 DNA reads TGTGCCAGCAGTTACTCCTCGCAGAATGAAAAACTGTTTTTT.